This T cell receptor beta chain stems from a study of vaccination and CD4 T cells after COVID-19 (dated by TCRdb to 2022 to 2024). At the level of the whole study: SARS-CoV-2 positivity had been established in the convalescent patients by nasal swab PCR, and mild disease was recorded in under ten of these patients and severe disease in one. In about 11 COVID-19 convalescent patients and several infection-naive healthy vaccine recipients, the spike-specific CD4+ TCR repertoire before mRNA vaccination was compared with the repertoire after mRNA vaccination. The convalescent cohort comprised six males and four females, including two Hispanic individuals, seven Caucasians, two Asians and one multiracial person. Post-vaccine blood samples were taken a median of approximately 70 days after the second vaccine dose, with a range of roughly 13 to 250 days. In control cultures, a CEFX viral epitope pool was used as positive control, an HIV-1 Nef peptide pool was used as negative control, or no peptide was added. The cultures were stimulated with overlapping spike peptide pools from SARS-CoV-2 and from the common cold coronaviruses HCoV-NL63, HCoV-OC43 and HCoV-229E. Participants got two doses of the Pfizer-BioNTech BNT162b2 vaccine (n=8) or two doses of the Moderna mRNA-1273 vaccine (n=2). For a few convalescent patients, samples were collected at an early post-vaccination timepoint (day 14) as well as at a late post-vaccination timepoint (days 161 to 241). Post-COVID blood samples from convalescent patients were collected a median of about 100 days after diagnosis, with a range of 35 to 161 days.

Library preparation used PCR. DNA from cultured CD4+ T cells underwent TCR sequencing with the Oncomine TCR Beta short-read assay at the Johns Hopkins FTIC core. The QIAamp micro DNA kit was used to extract genomic DNA from the cultured CD4+ T cells. The Oncomine TCR Beta libraries from cultured CD4+ T cells were pooled using unique dual indexes and then sequenced on an Illumina iSeq 100. For the original study's pipeline: Non-productive sequences were removed, and CDR3s that did not start with C, did not end with F or W, or were shorter than 7 amino acids were discarded. The MANAFEST web application identified antigen-specific clonotypes by comparing peptide-stimulated wells against reference wells and other culture wells. To be called positive, a clone needed an FDR below 0.05, an odds ratio above 5, and a productive frequency above 0.1% in at least two of three replicate wells. Clonotypes that were significantly expanded in both SARS-CoV-2 spike wells and at least one common cold coronavirus spike condition were defined as cross-reactive. Levenshtein distances (stringdist) and unrooted phylogenetic trees (ape) in R version 3.6.1 were used to assess CDR3 homology. Using fastp at Q25 and MiXCR, TCRdb reprocessed the public reads and kept productive beta chains. Records with the same CDR3 protein are collapsed into one entry carrying the most frequent genes and DNA. The authors' filters were not applied to this entry. In all, the sample holds some 15,000 distinct CDR3 sequences, and roughly 48% of those were seen once. About 19% of the sample lies in the top ten.

This clonotype was counted between two and nine times. Its antigen is currently not known. Base qualities were left out, and no much larger clone turns up one base away. The time point label of this sample denotes: late sampling 161 to 241 days after vaccination in a few convalescent patients. The label giving this sample's treatment or condition can be read as: approximately 10-day PBMC culture with coronavirus spike peptide pools or control peptides (ViraFEST assay). The study used the ViraFEST assay, which expanded antigen-specific T cells with peptide pools and then identified expanded clonotypes by TCR sequencing. Positive SARS-CoV-2 PCR tests in the convalescent patients dated from March to December 2020, before Alpha, Beta and Delta variants emerged in the United States. PBMCs were cultured at roughly 1.9 million per well in IMDM supplemented with roughly 5% human AB serum and about 10 IU/ml IL-2, with approximately 10 ug/ml peptide pools added. Half of the culture medium was replaced with fresh IL-2-containing medium on days 3 and 7. Once the cells had been in culture for less than 12 days, the EasySep CD4+ T cell isolation kit was used to isolate CD4+ T cells by negative selection. Ficoll-Paque Plus gradient centrifugation was used to isolate PBMCs from whole blood, and the isolated PBMCs were then either used fresh or cryopreserved at -140C. Culture conditions were generally each tested in triplicate wells.

Paper-wide results and their limitations: Nearly all vaccine-specific clones in convalescent patients (304 of 307) were mono-reactive for SARS-CoV-2 spike rather than cross-reactive with common cold coronaviruses. Although the median number of SARS-CoV-2-reactive clonotypes went up from around 19 after infection to around 39 after vaccination, the increase was not significant. Relatively few convalescent patients were included in the study, and early timepoints after natural infection were not analyzed. Among convalescent patients, a median about 90% of the SARS-CoV-2-reactive clones seen after vaccination appeared only after vaccination, which suggests priming specific to the vaccine.

The germline V gene sets CDR1 to KGHDR and CDR2 to SFDVKD. From the cysteine up to the phenylalanine, the CDR3 has a length of 15 residues. Just the 45-base CDR3 DNA is kept, in frame starting at base 1. Trimming leaves V shorter by 3 bases and J shorter by 4 bases, with the junction holding 3 bases beyond the gene matches. Sequences were derived from CD4+ T cells from blood, cultured in vitro, sampled about 7 months after SARS-CoV-2 vaccination. The TCR sequence derives from a human donor who had recovered from COVID-19. The sequence is built from TRBV24-1 and TRBJ2-3; 10 bases in the junction line up with TRBD1. CDR3 reads: CATSDETGGADTQYF. The nucleotide sequence is given as TGTGCCACCAGTGATGAGACAGGGGGCGCAGATACGCAGTATTTT.